This T cell receptor beta chain emerged from a study of T-cell reconstitution after alpha-beta-depleted transplantation in children. The study, taken as a whole, reports: The study traced high day-60 TCRbeta diversity in some patients to surviving recipient T cells and thymic progenitors. T cells produced anew were the main source of T-cell counts and diversity one year after transplant. Several hundred rapidly expanded clones from non-depleted graft cells reportedly supplied alpha-beta T cells about two months post-transplant.

Construction of the TCRbeta library involved unique molecular identifiers. TCRdb re-called the PCR reads with MiXCR, one entry per CDR3 protein. The top ten clones hold around 43% of a sample with 300,000 to 400,000 distinct CDR3 sequences, around 16% of them seen once. The CDR3 has 15 residues. The V gene end was trimmed by 5 bases and the J gene end by 3 bases; junction bases not matched to a gene: 6. Germline lookup yields CDR1 SGHTA and CDR2 FQGTGA. As for this clonotype: Its target is not known.

The receptor's source is a male patient between 2 and 10 years old who had a stem cell transplant for acute lymphoblastic leukemia, so the T cells may come from the graft donor. The sequencing here drew on PBMCs, mostly from graft donor cells, taken 360 days after TCRalphabeta/CD19-depleted stem cell transplant. This chain links TRBV7-3 with TRBJ2-2, with 7 bases matching TRBD1. CDR3 amino acids: CASSAGTEYTGELFF. CDR3 sequence (DNA): TGTGCCAGCAGCGCCGGGACAGAGTACACCGGGGAGCTGTTTTTT.